Listed below are T cell receptor beta chains from one sample, sequenced in a study of blood T cell repertoires in COVID-19. Data came from immunoSEQ multiplex PCR; TCRdb stores just in-frame clones and leaves some out. Of some 62,000 clones in the sample, 88% were seen once. The specimen sequenced was peripheral blood. Receptors were obtained from a human donor in a cohort sampled during active COVID-19. Both conserved end residues are part of each CDR3. The D gene is left open where the match is weak. Rows may omit the clone size; those that give it use once, few, many or a size class.

V,D,size,J,CDR3,DNA
TRBV2,.,.,TRBJ2-7,CARQGVAYEQYF,TGTGCCAGACAGGGAGTTGCCTACGAGCAGTACTTC
TRBV2,.,.,TRBJ1-2,CASSGRSGYTF,TGTGCCAGCAGTGGCAGGTCCGGCTACACCTTC
TRBV7-9,TRBD1,.,TRBJ1-2,CASSFGQGDGGYTF,TGTGCCAGCAGCTTTGGACAGGGGGACGGTGGCTACACCTTC
TRBV7-2,.,few,TRBJ1-2,CASSGQALANYGYTF,TGTGCCAGCAGCGGGCAGGCCTTAGCTAACTATGGCTACACCTTC
TRBV7-2,.,.,TRBJ2-7,CASSLTGFYEQYF,TGTGCCAGCAGCTTAACCGGGTTCTACGAGCAGTACTTC
TRBV28,TRBD1,once,TRBJ2-7,CASSPRTGVSYEQYF,TGTGCCAGCAGTCCAAGGACAGGGGTGAGCTACGAGCAGTACTTC
TRBV4-2,.,few,TRBJ2-2,CASSQRLQTGSTGELFF,TGTGCCAGCAGCCAACGACTCCAGACAGGATCCACCGGGGAGCTGTTTTTT
TRBV18,.,.,TRBJ2-5,CASSPVALARQETQYF,TGTGCCAGCTCACCAGTAGCCCTAGCGAGACAAGAGACCCAGTACTTC
TRBV6-1,.,once,TRBJ1-1,CASSEFRGFDTEAFF,TGTGCCAGCAGTGAATTTCGGGGTTTCGACACTGAAGCTTTCTTT
TRBV7-8,.,.,TRBJ2-4,CASSLVGRTQRHIQYF,TGTGCCAGCAGCTTAGTTGGGAGGACACAACGGCACATTCAGTACTTC
TRBV5-1,TRBD1,.,TRBJ2-5,CASSSQDRGGSETQYF,TGCGCCAGTAGCTCCCAGGACAGGGGGGGGTCGGAGACCCAGTACTTC
TRBV27,TRBD1,.,TRBJ1-2,CASRTTGAGYTF,TGTGCCAGCAGAACGACAGGGGCTGGCTACACCTTC
TRBV7-2,TRBD1,few,TRBJ1-4,CASSPQGGINEKLFF,TGTGCCAGCAGCCCACAGGGGGGAATTAATGAAAAACTGTTTTTT
TRBV7-2,.,.,TRBJ1-2,CASSLAVGRDYGYTF,TGTGCCAGCAGCTTAGCGGTGGGCAGGGACTATGGCTACACCTTC
TRBV18,.,.,TRBJ1-2,CASSPTDVSNYGYTF,TGTGCCAGCTCACCGACAGACGTTAGCAACTATGGCTACACCTTC
TRBV5-1,TRBD1,few,TRBJ1-2,CASSPGTGGGYTF,TGCGCCAGCAGCCCCGGGACAGGGGGTGGCTACACCTTC
TRBV7-8,.,.,TRBJ2-2,CASSSTVTTNTGELFF,TGTGCCAGCAGCTCCACAGTGACTACGAACACCGGGGAGCTGTTTTTT
TRBV19,.,.,TRBJ1-1,CASSIRGRGTEAFF,TGTGCCAGTAGTATTAGGGGTCGGGGGACTGAAGCTTTCTTT
TRBV5-5,TRBD1,.,TRBJ2-6,CASSRTGSGANVLTF,TGTGCCAGCAGCCGGACAGGTTCTGGGGCCAACGTCCTGACTTTC
TRBV18,TRBD2,.,TRBJ2-5,CASSSGRGETQYF,TGTGCCAGCTCTAGCGGGAGAGGGGAGACCCAGTACTTC
TRBV19,.,.,TRBJ1-5,CASSIRASNQPQHF,TGTGCCAGTAGTATACGAGCGAGCAATCAGCCCCAGCATTTT
TRBV14,.,.,TRBJ2-2,CASSQLRQGRTANTGELFF,TGTGCCAGCAGCCAATTAAGGCAGGGGCGAACCGCGAACACCGGGGAGCTGTTTTTT
TRBV7-9,TRBD2,.,TRBJ2-1,CASSTRGGVPYNEQFF,TGTGCCAGCAGCACCCGGGGAGGGGTCCCCTACAATGAGCAGTTCTTC
TRBV6-5,.,few,TRBJ2-7,CASSSGQIGSQYF,TGTGCCAGCAGCTCCGGACAGATAGGATCGCAGTACTTC
TRBV5-4,.,.,TRBJ2-6,CASSFQGSGANVLTF,TGTGCCAGCAGCTTCCAGGGCTCTGGGGCCAACGTCCTGACTTTC
TRBV11-2,TRBD2,few,TRBJ2-1,CASSPERGGVLNEQFF,TGTGCCAGCAGTCCGGAGCGGGGTGGGGTACTCAATGAGCAGTTCTTC
TRBV4-1,TRBD1,.,TRBJ2-3,CASSEGQGAWVDTQYF,TGCGCCAGCAGCGAAGGACAGGGGGCGTGGGTAGATACGCAGTATTTT
TRBV7-2,.,once,TRBJ2-6,CASSPRRSGASGANVLTF,TGTGCCAGCAGCCCGAGAAGATCCGGTGCCTCTGGGGCCAACGTCCTGACTTTC
TRBV19,TRBD2,.,TRBJ2-1,CASSIMGLAGGYEQFF,TGTGCCAGTAGTATAATGGGACTAGCGGGCGGGTATGAGCAGTTCTTC
TRBV5-4,TRBD1,.,TRBJ1-4,CASSLTNRGASNEKLFF,TGTGCCAGCAGCTTAACTAACAGGGGCGCGTCTAATGAAAAACTGTTTTTT
TRBV29-1,TRBD2,.,TRBJ2-1,CSVERLAGTYPNEQFF,TGCAGCGTTGAGCGCCTAGCGGGCACCTACCCCAATGAGCAGTTCTTC
TRBV7-9,.,.,TRBJ1-3,CASSHQQSSGNTIYF,TGTGCCAGCAGCCATCAACAGAGCTCTGGAAACACCATATATTTT
TRBV5-5,TRBD2,.,TRBJ2-7,CASSRTSGRFHEQYF,TGTGCCAGCAGCAGGACTAGCGGGAGATTCCACGAGCAGTACTTC
TRBV7-8,.,.,TRBJ1-1,CASSPDSLNTEAFF,TGTGCCAGCAGCCCCGACAGCCTGAACACTGAAGCTTTCTTT
TRBV10-3,.,.,TRBJ1-5,CAISELVTSNQPQHF,TGTGCCATCAGTGAGTTAGTGACAAGCAATCAGCCCCAGCATTTT
TRBV4-3,.,.,TRBJ2-1,CASSQDWLSRSSYNEQFF,TGCGCCAGCAGCCAAGATTGGTTGTCGAGAAGCTCCTACAATGAGCAGTTCTTC
TRBV6-5,.,.,TRBJ2-1,CASHRRQRNNEQFF,TGTGCCAGCCACCGGCGCCAGCGAAACAATGAGCAGTTCTTC
TRBV7-2,TRBD2,.,TRBJ2-3,CASSLAGGSGTQYF,TGTGCCAGCAGCTTGGCGGGGGGTTCGGGTACGCAGTATTTT
TRBV5-1,.,.,TRBJ2-7,CASSLGTASYEQYF,TGCGCCAGCAGCTTGGGGACAGCCTCCTACGAGCAGTACTTC
TRBV6-1,TRBD2,.,TRBJ2-7,CASSEMGTSGTYEQYF,TGTGCCAGCAGTGAAATGGGGACTAGCGGAACCTACGAGCAGTACTTC
TRBV4-2,.,.,TRBJ2-7,CASSKGLEQSSYEQYF,TGTGCCAGCAGCAAGGGGCTGGAGCAATCCTCCTACGAGCAGTACTTC
TRBV7-2,.,.,TRBJ2-7,CASINRRGGEQYF,TGTGCCAGCATCAATAGACGGGGAGGCGAGCAGTACTTC
TRBV11-3,.,.,TRBJ2-2,CASSFGGLNTGELFF,TGTGCCAGCAGCTTCGGCGGGTTGAACACCGGGGAGCTGTTTTTT
TRBV4-1,TRBD2,.,TRBJ2-2,CASSQGTSGKNTGELFF,TGCGCCAGCAGCCAGGGGACTAGCGGGAAGAACACCGGGGAGCTGTTTTTT
TRBV5-3,.,.,TRBJ1-6,CARSLLSVKTPLHF,TGTGCCAGAAGCTTGTTATCGGTCAAAACACCCCTCCACTTT
TRBV3-1/TRBV3-2,TRBD1,.,TRBJ1-1,CASSQTGSRAFF,TGTGCCAGCAGCCAGACAGGGAGTCGGGCTTTCTTT
TRBV7-2,TRBD1,.,TRBJ1-1,CASSRDRGNPEAFF,TGTGCCAGCAGCCGGGACAGGGGGAACCCTGAAGCTTTCTTT
TRBV18,.,once,TRBJ2-4,CASSPIIQVAKNIQYF,TGTGCCAGCTCACCAATCATCCAGGTAGCCAAAAACATTCAGTACTTC
TRBV5-1,.,.,TRBJ1-1,CASSPGVGLNTEAFF,TGCGCCAGCAGCCCCGGGGTGGGGTTGAACACTGAAGCTTTCTTT
TRBV7-2,TRBD1,.,TRBJ2-3,CASSPVGQGATDTQYF,TGTGCCAGCAGCCCAGTGGGGCAGGGGGCCACAGATACGCAGTATTTT
TRBV6-5,TRBD1,.,TRBJ2-7,CASRVPGGSYEQYF,TGTGCCAGCCGGGTGCCAGGGGGCTCTTACGAGCAGTACTTC
TRBV7-7,TRBD2,.,TRBJ2-5,CASSLAGARLETQYF,TGTGCTAGCAGCTTAGCGGGGGCGAGACTAGAGACCCAGTACTTC
TRBV4-1,TRBD2,.,TRBJ2-3,CASSHSSGRAITDTQYF,TGCGCCAGCAGCCATTCTAGCGGGAGGGCCATAACAGATACGCAGTATTTT
TRBV6-6,.,.,TRBJ1-2,CASSFGQPHDGYTF,TGTGCCAGCAGCTTTGGACAGCCGCACGATGGCTACACCTTC
TRBV6-5,.,.,TRBJ2-3,CASSRDSTDTQYF,TGTGCCAGCAGTAGAGACTCCACAGATACGCAGTATTTT
TRBV18,TRBD2,.,TRBJ2-1,CASSPARVAGGRNEQFF,TGTGCCAGCTCACCCGCTCGTGTAGCGGGAGGGCGCAATGAGCAGTTCTTC
TRBV3-1/TRBV3-2,.,.,TRBJ1-1,CASSLANRNTEAFF,TGTGCCAGCAGCCTGGCGAACAGGAACACTGAAGCTTTCTTT